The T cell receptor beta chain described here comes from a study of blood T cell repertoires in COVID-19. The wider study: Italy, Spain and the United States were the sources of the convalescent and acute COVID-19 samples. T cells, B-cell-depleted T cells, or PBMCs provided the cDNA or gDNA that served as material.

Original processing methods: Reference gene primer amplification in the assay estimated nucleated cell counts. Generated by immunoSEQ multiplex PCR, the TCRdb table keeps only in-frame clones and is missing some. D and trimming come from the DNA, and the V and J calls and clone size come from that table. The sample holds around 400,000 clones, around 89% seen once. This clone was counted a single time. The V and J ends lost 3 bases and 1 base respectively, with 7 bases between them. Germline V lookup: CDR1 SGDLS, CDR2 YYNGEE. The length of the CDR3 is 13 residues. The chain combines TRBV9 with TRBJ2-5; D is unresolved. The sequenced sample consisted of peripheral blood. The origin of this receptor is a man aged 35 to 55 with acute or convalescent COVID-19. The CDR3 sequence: CASSAGSQETQYF. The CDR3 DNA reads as TGTGCCAGCAGCGCCGGTTCCCAAGAGACCCAGTACTTC.